This T cell receptor beta chain was found in a study of blood T cell repertoires in COVID-19. For the study at large: Sites across the United States, Italy and Spain contributed samples from acute and convalescent COVID-19. PBMCs, B-cell-depleted T cells, or T cells were the source of the cDNA or gDNA that made up the material.

Original processing notes: Reference gene primers were amplified, and this amplification served to estimate nucleated cell counts. Sequencing was performed with immunoSEQ multiplex PCR; in TCRdb, only in-frame clones are kept and a portion is missing. V and J calls and clone size follow that table, whereas D and trimming were derived from the DNA. The table records about 52,000 clones, about 90% of them present only once. CDR3 length: 14 residues. Trimming left V 2 bases short and J 7 bases short, with 14 bases between. Germline V gene sequence: CDR1 MNHEY, CDR2 SVGEGT. This chain connects TRBV6-2 or TRBV6-3 to TRBJ2-5; the D gene is possibly TRBD1 (6 bases). This clonotype originated in a human donor with active COVID-19. The donor label of this sample is uncertain. The sample was peripheral blood. This CDR3 is CASSYGQGLGTQYF. As DNA, the CDR3 is TGTGCCAGCAGTTACGGGCAGGGGCTGGGGACCCAGTACTTC.